The rows below give T cell receptor beta chains drawn from one sample of a study of T-cell reconstitution after alpha-beta-depleted transplantation in children. TCRdb fed the PCR reads into MiXCR, producing one record per CDR3 protein. The table includes hundreds of thousands of distinct CDR3 sequences, under 15% detected once. The source was PBMCs, collected before TCRalphabeta/CD19-depleted stem cell transplant. These receptors were obtained from a girl aged 2-10 years with congenital amegakaryocytic thrombocytopenia, due to receive a stem cell transplant. The CDR3 runs from the conserved cysteine through the conserved F or W. The order of the fields is D gene, J gene, clone size, V gene, CDR3 DNA, CDR3 protein. D genes are given only for firm matches. Clone sizes are given selectively: once, few, many, or a class where the clone is expanded.

>TRBD2|TRBJ2-1|-|TRBV20-1
TGCAGTGCTAGTCGGCTAGCGGGTGAGAATGAGCAGTTCTTC
CSASRLAGENEQFF
>-|TRBJ1-1|many|TRBV27
TGTGCCAGCAGTTTGGGTTCGGGAGTAGCTGAAGCTTTCTTT
CASSLGSGVAEAFF
>TRBD2|TRBJ2-1|few|TRBV20-1
TGCAGTGCTAGTGCTCTAGCGGTCGTCAGCTCCTACAATGAGCAGTTCTTC
CSASALAVVSSYNEQFF
>TRBD2|TRBJ2-1|many|TRBV14
TGTGCCAGCAGCGAGGGATCGCTAGCGGGCTATTACAATGAGCAGTTCTTC
CASSEGSLAGYYNEQFF
>-|TRBJ2-1|-|TRBV5-1
TGCGCCAGCAGCTTGGAGGTTGGTTGGGGGGGCGAGCAGTTCTTC
CASSLEVGWGGEQFF
>TRBD2|TRBJ2-1|once|TRBV3-1
TGTGCCAGCAGCCAGGGACGGGAGGGGGTTTACGATGAGCAGTTCTTC
CASSQGREGVYDEQFF
>TRBD2|TRBJ2-3|many|TRBV5-1
TGCGCCAGCAGCACTGGGTCGGCGGGGGGCCGGACAGATACGCAGTATTTT
CASSTGSAGGRTDTQYF
>TRBD2|TRBJ2-1|many|TRBV12-3/TRBV12-4
TGTGCCAGCAGCCCCACGACTAGCGATAAATACAATGAGCAGTTCTTC
CASSPTTSDKYNEQFF
>-|TRBJ2-7|few|TRBV5-1
TGCGCCAGCAGCTTGGATGTCAGGGGCTCCTACGAGCAGTACTTC
CASSLDVRGSYEQYF
>TRBD2|TRBJ2-1|many|TRBV29-1
TGCAGCGTTGAAGGTAGACTAGCGCAAGAGCAGTTCTTC
CSVEGRLAQEQFF
>TRBD2|TRBJ2-7|many|TRBV18
TGTGCCAGCTCACCAGCACGGATAGCGGGGTCCTACGAGCAGTACTTC
CASSPARIAGSYEQYF
>TRBD2|TRBJ2-1|many|TRBV24-1
TGTGCCACCAGTGACTCCGACGGGACTAGCGGATACAATGAGCAGTTCTTC
CATSDSDGTSGYNEQFF
>TRBD1|TRBJ2-1|many|TRBV5-5
TGTGCCAGCAGCTCGAGGGACAGGTTATACAATGAGCAGTTCTTC
CASSSRDRLYNEQFF
>TRBD2|TRBJ2-1|few|TRBV29-1
TGCAGCGTTGAAAGCCTAGCGGCCTATGAGCAGTTCTTC
CSVESLAAYEQFF
>-|TRBJ2-7|-|TRBV15
TGTGCCACCAGCAAGGACAGGCGGGAAGTTGTGGAGCAGTACTTC
CATSKDRREVVEQYF
>-|TRBJ2-6|few|TRBV28
TGTGCCAGCAGTTTTAAGCCGTGGGGGGCCAACGTCCTGACTTTC
CASSFKPWGANVLTF
>-|TRBJ1-6|many|TRBV27
TGTGCCAGCAGTTTAATCGGCCGGCCCCTCCACTTT
CASSLIGRPLHF
>TRBD1|TRBJ1-2|few|TRBV10-3
TGTGCCATCAGTGAAACAGGGGACTATGGCTACACCTTC
CAISETGDYGYTF
>TRBD2|TRBJ2-1|-|TRBV5-1
TGCGCCAGCCAAAAGCGGGAGGGCTGGGATGAGCAGTTCTTC
CASQKREGWDEQFF
>-|TRBJ2-3|-|TRBV28
TGTGCCAGCCGGGACCCCGGGGATACGCAGTATTTT
CASRDPGDTQYF
>-|TRBJ2-7|few|TRBV4-1
TGCGCCAGCAGCCAAAGCAGGGAAGGCAGGGACGAGCAGTACTTC
CASSQSREGRDEQYF
>-|TRBJ1-2|many|TRBV5-6
TGTGCCAGCAGCTTAAAGAGGGCAGGTCGTGGCTATGGCTACACCTTC
CASSLKRAGRGYGYTF
>-|TRBJ2-7|-|TRBV2
TGTGCCAGCAGCCCGGCAGAGGCAGGCCGTACCTACGAGCAGTACTTC
CASSPAEAGRTYEQYF
>TRBD2|TRBJ2-3|-|TRBV20-1
TGCAGTGCTACCCGGGGGGGCGGGAGGGCCATGAATACGCACTATTTT
CSATRGGGRAMNTHYF
>-|TRBJ1-2|many|TRBV5-8
TGTGCCAGCAGCTTGATAGGGAAGGATGGCTACACCTTC
CASSLIGKDGYTF
>-|TRBJ2-1|many|TRBV2
TGTGCCAGCAAGGGATCCCGAGTTAATGAGCAGTTCTTC
CASKGSRVNEQFF
>-|TRBJ1-5|-|TRBV6-1
TGTGCCAGCAGTGAATACAGGGATGGCCAGCCCCAGCATTTT
CASSEYRDGQPQHF
>-|TRBJ1-5|many|TRBV12-3/TRBV12-4
TGTGCCAGCAGTATATCGAGAGGCCAGCCCCAGCATTTT
CASSISRGQPQHF
>-|TRBJ2-3|many|TRBV20-1
TGCAGTGCTAGAGATAGGGGGAGGCAGGCCCTTCAAGATACGCAGTATTTT
CSARDRGRQALQDTQYF
>TRBD1|TRBJ2-2|few|TRBV20-1
TGCAGTGCTCTGGGGACAGAAGTGACCGGGGAGCTGTTTTTT
CSALGTEVTGELFF
>TRBD2|TRBJ2-1|many|TRBV3-1
TGTGCCAGCACCTCAAGGGGACTAGGCAACAATGAGCAGTTCTTC
CASTSRGLGNNEQFF
>-|TRBJ2-7|few|TRBV20-1
TGCAGTGCTAGTCCGGCAAGCGAGCAGTACTTC
CSASPASEQYF
>-|TRBJ1-1|few|TRBV10-3
TGTGCCATCAGCGAACCGGACAGCATGAACACTGAAGCTTTCTTT
CAISEPDSMNTEAFF
>TRBD1|TRBJ1-4|-|TRBV25-1
TGTGCCAGCAGTGATTCAGGGGGCTGGATCCCCTCAACTAATGAAAAACTGTTTTTT
CASSDSGGWIPSTNEKLFF
>TRBD2|TRBJ2-4|many|TRBV28
TGTGCCAGCAGTTTGCTAGCGGGGGGAAACATTCAGTACTTC
CASSLLAGGNIQYF
>TRBD1|TRBJ2-1|-|TRBV29-1
TGCAGCGGTGACAGGGGTGGGAATGAGCAGTTCTTC
CSGDRGGNEQFF
>-|TRBJ1-1|-|TRBV6-5
TGTGCCAGCAGTTACTACTTGGGGACTGAAGCTTTCTTT
CASSYYLGTEAFF
>TRBD2|TRBJ2-2|many|TRBV19
TGTGCCAGTAGTATATTAGCGACTAGCGTGAGTCCCGGGGAGCTGTTTTTT
CASSILATSVSPGELFF
>-|TRBJ2-5|many|TRBV11-2
TGTGCCAGCAGCTCGGACAGTCAAGAGACCCAGTACTTC
CASSSDSQETQYF
>-|TRBJ2-1|few|TRBV5-1
TGCGCCAGCAGACTTACGAGCACGTACAATGAGCAGTTCTTC
CASRLTSTYNEQFF
>-|TRBJ2-4|few|TRBV20-1
TGCAGTGCGTTTATAGGGAAAAGAGCCAAAAACATTCAGTACTTC
CSAFIGKRAKNIQYF
>TRBD2|TRBJ2-3|-|TRBV7-2
TGTGCCAGCAGCTTGGGGACTAACAAAGATACGCAGTATTTT
CASSLGTNKDTQYF
>-|TRBJ2-7|few|TRBV3-1
TGTGCCAGCAGATCCGGGGGGCGCTTTGAGCAGTACTTC
CASRSGGRFEQYF
>-|TRBJ2-2|many|TRBV21-1
TGTGCCAGCAGCAAAGAAATGGACACTGACAGCGGGGAGCTGTTTTTT
CASSKEMDTDSGELFF
>TRBD1|TRBJ1-3|-|TRBV28
TGTGCCAGCAGTCCTTCGTTCGGGACAGGGGCCCCTACATTCTCTGGAAACACCATATATTTT
CASSPSFGTGAPTFSGNTIYF
>TRBD1|TRBJ2-3|few|TRBV10-3
TGTGCCATCAGATTAGGACAGGCTAGCACAGATACGCAGTATTTT
CAIRLGQASTDTQYF
>-|TRBJ1-1|many|TRBV12-3/TRBV12-4
TGTGCCAGCACCCTAGTTGCGAACACTGAAGCTTTCTTT
CASTLVANTEAFF
>-|TRBJ2-7|many|TRBV5-1
TGCGCCAGCAGCTTGGGGCAGGGAGAGCAGTACTTC
CASSLGQGEQYF
>TRBD2|TRBJ2-5|few|TRBV20-1
TGCAGTGCACCGAGCGGGAGGGTTGACCAAGAGACCCAGTACTTC
CSAPSGRVDQETQYF
>TRBD1|TRBJ2-1|-|TRBV12-3/TRBV12-4
TGTGCCAGCAGCAATCCTGTCGACAGGGATGAGCAGTTCTTC
CASSNPVDRDEQFF
>TRBD2|TRBJ2-3|many|TRBV12-3/TRBV12-4
TGTGCCAGCAGCCACGGACTAGCGGGAGTAGATACGCAGTATTTT
CASSHGLAGVDTQYF
>-|TRBJ2-7|-|TRBV7-8
TGTGCCAGCAGGGATAGAGAAGGACGCTACGAGCAGTACTTC
CASRDREGRYEQYF
>TRBD1|TRBJ1-4|many|TRBV15
TGTGCCACCAGCCCCGGGACAGGGGGTGAAAAACTGTTTTTT
CATSPGTGGEKLFF
>-|TRBJ1-1|few|TRBV7-2
TGTGCCAGCAGCTTCTATAGGGGTGACACTGAAGCTTTCTTT
CASSFYRGDTEAFF